This T cell receptor (beta chain) is from a study of cytomegalovirus exposure and HLA in healthy donors (dated by TCRdb to 2015 to 2018). About the investigation overall: An earlier analysis of several hundred of the donors reported 250 to 300 Gb of sequence data and approximately 120 million unique TCR beta sequences obtained from some 170 million T cells. An early release covering more than 500 HLA-typed donors comprised approximately 290 gigabases of sequencing data and around 80 million unique TCR sequences. Among the approximately 430 genotyped donors, 75% to 90% belonged to the genetic ancestry cluster associated with self-reported Caucasian donors. The study was designed to test whether signatures of past pathogen exposure could be identified by cataloging public T cell receptors. Using immunosequencing, the study profiled T cell repertoires from about 610 subjects and related those repertoires to cytomegalovirus serostatus. Besides the first cohort of roughly 660 subjects, a separate validation cohort made up of 95 to 150 different subjects was used. High-throughput TCR immunosequencing, statistical association of individual TCRs with disease status, and machine learning were combined to predict cytomegalovirus infection status. To study patterns of TCR occurrence, a later analysis re-analyzed previously published TCR beta repertoires from 600 to 750 donors and added high-resolution HLA genotyping. Rather than drawing on any new phenotypic data, the later analysis identified candidate immune exposures from TCR beta sequences and the way those sequences occurred across donors. To decide whether each TCR beta V gene segment behaved as functional or pseudogenic, an earlier analysis of fewer than 750 of the donors relied on high-throughput TCR beta sequencing. Alongside the repertoire data, information on donor age, sex, ethnicity and CMV serostatus was compiled. A later genetic analysis used genome-wide SNP genotypes for about three fifths of the 666 donors, treating that subset as a discovery cohort. All discovery cohort repertoires had been generated using a single sequencing platform. HLA typing covered class I and class II loci at four-digit resolution. Typing coverage differed by locus: A, B, C, DRB1 and DQB1 were typed in roughly 620-640 donors, DQA1 in about 500, DPA1 in approximately 600, and DPB1 in roughly 450. A few DR-DQ haplotypes were handled as single units for association and clustering because linkage in the cohort was strong. Among 300 to 500 genotyped donors of the cohort, an average of about 220,000 unique TCR beta nucleotide sequences was sequenced per donor, of which about 20% were non-productive.

Taken from the germline V gene, the CDR1 and CDR2 loops are MNHNS and SASEGT. Reading from cysteine to phenylalanine, the CDR3 counts 15 amino acids. Only CDR3 DNA is held: 45 bases, read in frame from base 1. V lost 8 bases and J lost 1 base, and the count of bases not matched to a germline gene is 10. In total, fewer than 750 healthy bone marrow donors made up the cohort. Cohort members were all nominally healthy when sampled, although unrecorded immune exposures were likely present. The donor tested CMV seropositive and was one of the 289 seropositive cohort members. A peripheral blood sample was collected from each donor, and TCR beta sequencing was performed on peripheral blood mononuclear cells. Genomic DNA extraction from the blood cell samples was performed with the Qiagen DNeasy Blood Extraction Kit. Paper-wide results and their limitations: Some IMGT-functional V segments, including TRBV6-2 and TRBV6-3, could not be told apart with the 87-base-pair reads, so those segments were excluded. Correlated functional status among segregating V segments might reflect linkage disequilibrium, but an unknown experimental factor could not be ruled out. A later analysis found that most CMV-associated TCR beta chains appeared HLA-restricted, with HLA associations seemingly driven largely by CMV exposure. Because HLA typing was missing for some donors at each locus, association tests included only the typed subset. In a later analysis, TCR association rates were found to vary across HLA loci, with the most associated TCRs seen for DRB1 alleles and the fewest for HLA-C alleles. In an earlier analysis of roughly 560 of the donors, most TCR beta V segments were observed in productive rearrangements about 87% or about 30% of the time, broadly matching IMGT annotations. A cluster of highly shared sequence variants was judged likely to be a technical artifact of the sequencing pipeline. The study listed 164 TCR beta chains as associated with cytomegalovirus. In a later analysis, HLA-associated TCR beta chains were found to be more clonally expanded and to have lower generation probabilities than equally common non-associated chains. Most TCR sequences were observed very rarely across donors, whereas some public TCRs were present in many individuals. An association between a missense DCLRE1C variant and V-gene and J-gene trimming of TCR beta chains was found in a later genetic analysis and replicated in an independent cohort. According to a later analysis, parvovirus B19, influenza, CMV and Epstein-Barr virus appeared linked to several top co-occurrence clusters. Some 15 rarely observed V segments, including chromosome 9 orphons, were excluded from the earlier analysis of a few hundred of the donors because counts were too low. The cohort was sequenced for TCR beta chains only, and without alpha or paired-chain data the features that could be detected were limited. Assigning TCR associations to individual alleles was difficult when HLA alleles, especially DR and DQ, strongly co-occurred. The presence/absence analyses assumed that sequencing depth was roughly uniform across donors, and that assumption may not be true. Three of the identified cytomegalovirus-associated TCR beta chains were confirmed in vitro to be specific for cytomegalovirus antigens. In a later analysis, about 17,000 TCR beta sequences were associated with specific HLA alleles at a false discovery rate of 0.05. A further reported finding was that TCR beta sequences accurately predicted the HLA-A and HLA-B alleles for most subjects in the first cohort. The authors suggested that the approach could potentially be extended to other disease states and immunological phenotypes. Compared with the roughly 700-donor mean, donors in an Asian-associated ancestry cluster had fewer N-insertions in productive TCRs, according to a later genetic analysis. Immune exposure information for the cohort was limited to CMV serostatus. The classifier was reported to diagnose cytomegalovirus status with high specificity and sensitivity in both the original cohort and the validation cohort.

Points on this clone: The antigen this receptor binds is unknown. Base qualities were left out, and no much larger clone turns up one base away.

Receptor libraries were prepared by the immunoSEQ multiplex PCR assay. For the multiplex PCR, a mixture combining 60 forward primers for TCR Vbeta segments and 13 reverse primers for TCR Jbeta segments was used. The CDR3 region of rearranged TCR beta genes was amplified from genomic DNA by a multiplex PCR assay. The amplified TCR beta libraries were sequenced on the Illumina HiSeq System as 87-base-pair reads. In the original analysis: A later analysis counted about 80 million unique TCR beta chains across the 550 to 800 repertoires, and 10 million to 12 million of these chains were shared by at least two donors. To remove PCR and sequencing errors, raw reads were error-corrected and collapsed into unique sequences using a nearest-neighbor algorithm that merged closely related sequences. Alignment of CDR3 sequences to IMGT reference sequences was used to assign V, D and J gene segments. Each retained sequence needed at least a six-nucleotide match to both a V gene segment and a J gene segment. A rearrangement was called productive if the CDR3 had no stop codons and remained in frame with V and J, and every other rearrangement was called non-productive. CDR3 was defined by IMGT convention, running from the second conserved V-encoded cysteine to the conserved J-encoded phenylalanine. In an earlier analysis of more than 550 of the donors, sequences lacking an unambiguous match to a single V gene segment were excluded. An earlier analysis of around 600 of the donors classified V segments as functional when productive rearrangements were above 56.7% and as segregating when the standard deviation between donors was above 5%. A statistical classification framework was developed to diagnose cytomegalovirus status using the catalog of TCR beta chain sequences. A later analysis assigned V and J genes by comparing TCR nucleotide sequences with IMGT/GENE-DB human TR gene sequences. The TCRdist pipeline was used in a later analysis to assign CDR3 sequences and most-parsimonious VDJ recombination scenarios. In a later analysis, each TCR beta chain was defined by its CDR3 amino acid sequence together with its V-gene family, and reads lacking a unique V-gene family were excluded. In a later analysis, 500 to 650 highly shared, low-generation-probability nucleotide sequences were removed to address suspected cross-contamination and a sequencing artifact. In a later analysis, a clonal expansion index for each public chain was calculated from normalized within-repertoire ranks of inferred template counts. A later analysis computed generation probabilities with a VDJ recombination model fitted to out-of-frame rearrangements, and checked the results against IGoR. Hypergeometric tests were used in a later analysis to score TCR-TCR, TCR-HLA and TCR-CMV co-occurrence, with a repertoire-size bias correction applied to the TCR pairs. False discovery rates were estimated in a later analysis by permuting HLA or CMV assignments 20 times. In a later analysis, co-occurring TCRs were grouped using DBSCAN, with TCRdist sequence similarity added in when clustering inside HLA-allele-positive subsets. Co-occurrence clustering excluded repertoires with fewer than 30,000 or more than 120,000 public chains, plus five with anomalous nucleotide sharing. Sourced from immuneACCESS, this table was stored by TCRdb with only in-frame sequences that have V and J called. A share of the clones is absent; for the studies checked, an unresolved V gene accounts for under half, and the remainder has no known explanation. V, J and clone size derive from that table, while D and trimming were established from the DNA sequence. Recorded for this sample are around 50,000 clones; around 81% of them occurred a single time. The top ten clonotypes cover 8.1% of the sample.

Material: PBMCs. This TCR was recovered from a man aged 25-40 years in good health and CMV-seropositive. Here the chain combines TRBV6-1 and TRBJ1-2; 7 bases in the middle match TRBD1. The sequence in DNA is TGTGCCAGCCGGGACAGAACCCCTAGTAACTATGGCTACACCTTC. It is translated as CASRDRTPSNYGYTF.